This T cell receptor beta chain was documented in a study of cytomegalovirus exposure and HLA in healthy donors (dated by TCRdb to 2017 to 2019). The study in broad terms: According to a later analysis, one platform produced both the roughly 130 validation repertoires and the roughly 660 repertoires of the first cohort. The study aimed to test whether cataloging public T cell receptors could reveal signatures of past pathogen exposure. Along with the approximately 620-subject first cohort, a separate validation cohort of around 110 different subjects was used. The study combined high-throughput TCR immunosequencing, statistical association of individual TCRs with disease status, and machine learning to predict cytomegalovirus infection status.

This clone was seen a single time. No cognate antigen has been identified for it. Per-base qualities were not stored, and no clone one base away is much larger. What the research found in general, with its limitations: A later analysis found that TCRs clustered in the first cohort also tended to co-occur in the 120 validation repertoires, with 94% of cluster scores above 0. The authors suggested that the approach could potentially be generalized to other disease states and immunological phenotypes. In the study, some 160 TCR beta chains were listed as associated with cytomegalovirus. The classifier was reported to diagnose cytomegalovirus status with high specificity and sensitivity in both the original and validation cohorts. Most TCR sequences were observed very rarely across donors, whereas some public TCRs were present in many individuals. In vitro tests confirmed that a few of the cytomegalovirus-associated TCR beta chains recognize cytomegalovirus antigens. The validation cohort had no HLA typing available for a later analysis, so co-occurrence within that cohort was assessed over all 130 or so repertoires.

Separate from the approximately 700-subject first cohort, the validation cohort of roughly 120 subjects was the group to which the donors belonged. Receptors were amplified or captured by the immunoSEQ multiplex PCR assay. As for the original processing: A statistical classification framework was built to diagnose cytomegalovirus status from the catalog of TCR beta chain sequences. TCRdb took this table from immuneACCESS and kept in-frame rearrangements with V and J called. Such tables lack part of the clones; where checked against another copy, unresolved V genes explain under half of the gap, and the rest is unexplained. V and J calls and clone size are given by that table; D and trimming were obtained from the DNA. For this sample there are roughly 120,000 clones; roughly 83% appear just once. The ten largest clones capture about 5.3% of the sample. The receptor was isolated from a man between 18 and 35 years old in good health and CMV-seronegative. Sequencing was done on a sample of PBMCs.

The CDR3 has the sequence CASSLSRDGNTEAFF. The sequence in DNA is TGTGCCAGCAGCTTATCGCGGGACGGGAACACTGAAGCTTTCTTT. The rearranged chain carries TRBV7-6 and TRBJ1-1; perhaps TRBD1 is the D gene, with 5 bases matching. Sequences SGHVS (CDR1) and FNYEAQ (CDR2) are obtained from the germline V gene. V and J lose 2 bases and 1 base, and a span of 11 bases separates them. The CDR3, from cysteine to phenylalanine, totals 15 residues. Left in the record is the CDR3 DNA by itself, 45 bases read in frame from the first base.